The 30 T cell receptor beta chains given below trace back to one sample, sequenced in a study of T-cell memory formation after mild COVID-19. One entry per CDR3 protein results from TCRdb running MiXCR on the 5' RACE reads. The table records 350,000 or so distinct CDR3 sequences, 20% to 25% of them present only once. Sequencing input: PBMCs or a T cell subset sorted from them (not recorded which). The receptors stem from a man younger than 30 who had mild COVID-19 (a few samples of this study predate the infection). Cell type and time point are not known.

This clonotype has a handful of counts. The V call is TRBV6-7, the J call TRBJ2-7; 9 positions match TRBD2. TRBV6-7 falls under the ORF class, with uncertain function. CDR3 length: 16 residues. The V gene end was trimmed by 0 bases and the J gene end by 7 bases; junction bases not matched to a gene: 10. The CDR3 region has the DNA TGTGCCAGCAGTTACTCGAAGGTAGCGGGGGCTTGTGAGCAGTACGTC. Translated: CASSYSKVAGACEQYV.

V usage is TRBV24-1 and J usage is TRBJ1-1, with TRBD1 matching 8 bases. Germline assignment: CDR1 KGHDR and CDR2 SFDVKD. V lost 9 bases, J lost 3 bases, and 5 bases stayed unmatched. There are 13 residues in the CDR3. The CDR3 nucleotides are TGTGCCACCGTGGGACAGGTGGACACTGAAGCTTTCTTT. Amino acids: CATVGQVDTEAFF.

At least ten counts were recorded for this clonotype. The chain combines TRBV5-1 with TRBJ2-7; 8 positions agree with TRBD1. Germline CDR1 and CDR2: SGHRS and YFSETQ. This CDR3 region has 15 residues. V dropped 4 bases and J dropped 2; count of bases not matched to a gene: 8. CDR3 sequence reads: CASSLLTGETYEQYF. The CDR3, as DNA: TGCGCCAGCAGCCTACTGACAGGGGAAACCTACGAGCAGTACTTC.

The CDR3 sequence is CASSLEGAVGELFF. The DNA for the CDR3 is TGTGCCAGCAGCTTAGAAGGGGCGGTCGGGGAGCTGTTTTTT. The genes are TRBV7-2 and TRBJ2-2, with D perhaps TRBD1 (5 bases). There are 14 residues in the CDR3. The germline gives CDR1 SGHTA, CDR2 FQGNSA. Trimming removed 1 base from V and 7 bases from J, with 10 bases in between.

The chain couples TRBV20-1 to TRBJ1-5; no firm D call. The CDR3 loop spans 14 amino acids. V was trimmed by 1 base and J by 0 bases, leaving 7 bases between them. Germline V CDR1 and CDR2: DFQATT, SNEGSKA (reference sequence). Here the CDR3 DNA reads TGCAGTGCTAGAGCAGATGTTAGCAATCAGCCCCAGCATTTT. This translates into CSARADVSNQPQHF.

This clonotype was recorded many times. The rearrangement uses TRBV5-1 and TRBJ2-3; possibly TRBD2 for D (5 bases). V was pared by 4 bases and J by 6 bases, with 12 bases between. CDR1 is SGHRS and CDR2 is YFSETQ in the germline V gene. This CDR3 has 13 residues. In nucleotides, the CDR3 is TGCGCCAGCAGCCGGGATGCGGAGGATACGCAGTATTTT. Protein: CASSRDAEDTQYF.

The chain employs TRBV6-6 and TRBJ1-4; possible D gene TRBD1, 5 bases. V lost 4 bases and J lost 3, with 15 bases in between. Germline CDR1 is MNHNY and CDR2 is SVGAGI (reference sequence). This CDR3 is built from 16 residues. CDR3 coding DNA: TGTGCCAGCAGTTTCTTAACCCGGGGGGCTAATGAAAAACTGTTTTTT. It specifies CASSFLTRGANEKLFF.

This clonotype was picked up a small number of times. The chain is built from TRBV5-1 and TRBJ2-3, with TRBD1 identical over 9 bases. Looked up from germline, CDR1 is SGHRS and CDR2 is YFSETQ. The CDR3 totals 15 residues. V lost 6 bases, J lost 0 bases, and 5 bases stayed unmatched. The CDR3 coding sequence is TGCGCCAGCACGAGGGACAGGGCAAGCACAGATACGCAGTATTTT. Encoded protein: CASTRDRASTDTQYF.

CDR3 amino acids: CASSLAGTNEQFF. As DNA, the CDR3 is TGTGCCAGCAGCTTAGCGGGAACCAATGAGCAGTTCTTC. J is TRBJ2-1 and V is TRBV7-7; no reliable D call. This CDR3 region has 13 residues. CDR1 is SSHAT and CDR2 is FNYEAQ in the germline V gene (reference sequence). Trimming took off 0 bases at V and 6 bases at J, with 6 bases between the two ends.

There are many counts of this clonotype. The V call is TRBV4-3, the J call TRBJ2-2; 12 bases are a match to TRBD2. The germline V gene encodes CDR1 LGHNA and CDR2 YSLEER. The CDR3 is 18 residues long. Trimming removed 4 bases from V and 3 bases from J; junction bases left unmatched: 9. CDR3 in amino acids: CASSPITSGGSDTGELFF. The CDR3 nucleotides read TGCGCCAGCAGCCCTATCACTAGCGGGGGGTCGGACACCGGGGAGCTGTTTTTT.

The V gene is TRBV5-4, the J gene TRBJ1-2; the D gene is possibly TRBD1 (5 bases). Germline CDR1 is SGHNT and CDR2 is YYREEE (reference sequence). The CDR3 has 13 residues. V was trimmed by 6 bases and J by 3 bases, leaving 12 bases between them. The CDR3 nucleotides read TGTGCCAGCAAGCCAGGGAGCTACTATGGCTACACCTTC. It encodes CASKPGSYYGYTF.

This clonotype was detected only a few times. The chain couples TRBV27 to TRBJ1-1; tentative D call: TRBD1 (5 bases). CDR1 MNHEY and CDR2 SMNVEV come from the germline V gene (reference sequence). This CDR3 comprises 15 residues. V dropped 5 bases and J dropped 4 bases, with 17 bases sitting between them. In nucleotides, the CDR3 is TGTGCCAGCAGTAACTATCCCCCGAGGGGCACTGAAGCTTTCTTT. Translation gives CASSNYPPRGTEAFF.

This clonotype has more than one count but fewer than ten. The chain recombines TRBV20-1 with TRBJ2-7; tentative D call: TRBD1 (6 bases). V was trimmed by 4 bases and J by 2 bases, leaving 12 bases between them. Germline loops: CDR1 DFQATT, CDR2 SNEGSKA (reference sequence). The length of the CDR3 is 13 residues. The CDR3 DNA follows: TGCAGTGCTACCCAGGGGATTACCTACGAGCAGTACTTC. Its protein product is CSATQGITYEQYF.

The V gene is TRBV20-1, the J gene TRBJ2-7, with 10 bases fitting TRBD1. CDR1 and CDR2 from the germline V gene are DFQATT and SNEGSKA (reference sequence). The CDR3 spans 17 residues. V shed 1 base, J shed 3 bases, and the junction held 12 bases outside the gene matches. CDR3 DNA sequence: TGCAGTGCTAGAGGGTTGACAGGGGGCACGGGAGTCTACGAGCAGTACTTC. It specifies CSARGLTGGTGVYEQYF.

This clonotype was observed a handful of times. J is TRBJ1-4 and V is TRBV5-5; D may be TRBD1 (6 bases). The CDR3 length is 15 residues. The V end lost 0 bases, the J end lost 8 bases, and 14 bases lay between the germline ends. Germline V CDR1 and CDR2: SGHKS, YYEKEE (reference sequence). The CDR3 loop is CASSLAGQKEEKLFF. The CDR3 region has the DNA TGTGCCAGCAGCTTGGCCGGACAGAAAGAGGAAAAACTGTTTTTT.

V gene TRBV7-2 combines with J gene TRBJ2-1; D call uncertain. V was trimmed by 6 bases and J by 8 bases, leaving 14 bases between them. CDR3 length: 13 amino acids. Germline lookup yields CDR1 SGHTA and CDR2 FQGNSA. The CDR3 bases are TGTGCCAGCAGTTTTTCTCTAGGCGATGAGCAGTTCTTC. Translation: CASSFSLGDEQFF.

This clonotype occurred a few times. This chain uses TRBV6-6 with TRBJ2-7; 7 bases are shared with TRBD1. CDR1 and CDR2 (germline): MNHNY, SVGAGI (reference sequence). The CDR3 covers 13 residues. V lost 10 bases and J lost 4; bases outside the gene matches: 10. The CDR3 loop reads CATARDSLYEQYV. The CDR3 bases are TGTGCCACCGCCCGGGACAGCTTATACGAGCAGTACGTC.

The chain couples TRBV12-3 or TRBV12-4 to TRBJ2-7; maybe TRBD1 (6 bases). The CDR3 loop spans 13 amino acids. Between the trimmed V and J ends, which lost 5 bases and 5 bases, there was a span of 13 bases. CDR3 in DNA: TGTGCCAGCAGTCTCCGACAGGACAACGAGCAGTACTTC. Translation: CASSLRQDNEQYF.

This clonotype was recorded a few times. This chain links TRBV7-6 with TRBJ2-5; D perhaps matches TRBD2 (5 bases). Trimming cost V 3 bases and J 2 bases, with 13 bases left between them. This CDR3 contains 15 residues. Germline loops: CDR1 SGHVS, CDR2 FNYEAQ. The CDR3 bases are TGTGCCAGCAGCTTGCAACTAGGATCACAAGAGACCCAGTACTTC. Protein: CASSLQLGSQETQYF.

This clonotype was detected a few times. The V gene is TRBV4-1, the J gene TRBJ2-2, with D perhaps being TRBD1 or TRBD2 (5 bases each). V was shortened by 4 bases and J by 1 base, with 19 bases between the two germline ends. Germline V gene lookup returns CDR1 MGHRA and CDR2 YSYEKL. The CDR3 is made up of 18 amino acids. For the CDR3, the DNA is TGCGCCAGCAGCCTCCTCCTCCTCAGAGGGGTGAACACCGGGGAGCTGTTTTTT. Protein product: CASSLLLLRGVNTGELFF.

The rearrangement joins TRBV27 to TRBJ1-2; possible D gene TRBD1, 5 bases. Germline-derived CDR1 and CDR2 are MNHEY and SMNVEV (reference sequence). V lost 4 bases and J 3 bases, leaving 15 bases between the germline ends. The CDR3 spans 15 residues. The CDR3 region is CASSWSPEGDYGYTF. In nucleotides, the CDR3 is TGTGCCAGCAGTTGGTCTCCCGAAGGGGACTATGGCTACACCTTC.

This clonotype has more than one count but fewer than ten. The CDR3 loop reads CASSQYRDRGTEAFF. DNA of the CDR3: TGCGCCAGCAGCCAATACCGGGACAGAGGAACTGAAGCTTTCTTT. This chain uses TRBV4-1 with TRBJ1-1, with 7 positions matching TRBD1. Germline V gives CDR1 MGHRA, CDR2 YSYEKL. The J segment lost 5 bases and the V segment lost 2 bases, leaving 8 bases of the junction unmatched. The CDR3 is 15 residues long.

This clonotype was found a few times. The genes are TRBV5-1 and TRBJ1-4, with D possibly TRBD1 on 5 matching bases. V gave up 4 bases and J gave up 8 bases, with 15 bases separating them. Germline V gene sequence: CDR1 SGHRS, CDR2 YFSETQ. CDR3 length equals 14 residues. The CDR3, as DNA: TGCGCCAGCAGCCCCCAGGGAAGTTACGAAAAACTGTTTTTT. Translation gives CASSPQGSYEKLFF.

The chain combines TRBV7-3 with TRBJ2-3, with unresolved D. V dropped 5 bases and J dropped 0 bases, with 15 bases sitting between them. Germline V gives CDR1 SGHTA, CDR2 FQGTGA. The CDR3 loop spans 16 amino acids. CDR3 sequence: CASSPKVGPSTDTQYF. In nucleotides, the CDR3 is TGTGCCAGCAGCCCGAAGGTTGGGCCTAGCACAGATACGCAGTATTTT.

This chain uses TRBV5-6 with TRBJ2-1, with D perhaps matching TRBD2 (6 bases). The V and J ends lost 0 bases and 9 bases respectively, with 10 bases between them. Germline V gives CDR1 SGHDT, CDR2 YYEEEE. This CDR3 spans 13 amino acids. CDR3: CASSLVLGGEQFF. In nucleotides, the CDR3 is TGTGCCAGCAGCTTGGTGCTGGGGGGTGAGCAGTTCTTC.

This clonotype was recorded a few times. V usage is TRBV20-1 and J usage is TRBJ1-2; TRBD1 matches 10 bases. This CDR3 has 13 residues. Trimming at V came to 6 bases and at J to 8 bases, leaving 9 bases not matched to a gene. Germline CDR1 and CDR2: DFQATT and SNEGSKA (reference sequence). CDR3 coding DNA: TGCAGTGCAACGGGACAGGGGCCCTCCGGCTACACCTTC. Residues: CSATGQGPSGYTF.

Only a few counts were recorded for this clonotype. This sequence joins TRBV20-1 and TRBJ1-5; 10 bases line up with TRBD1. CDR3 length equals 15 residues. The germline gives CDR1 DFQATT, CDR2 SNEGSKA (reference sequence). The CDR3 region is CSNKGRGQGYQPQHF. For the CDR3, the DNA is TGCAGCAACAAGGGGAGGGGACAGGGGTATCAGCCCCAGCATTTT.

The rearrangement links TRBV9 to TRBJ2-5, with 7 nucleotides matching TRBD1. Germline trimming cut 3 bases from V and 3 bases from J; bases unmatched to any gene: 5. Per the germline V gene, CDR1 is SGDLS and CDR2 is YYNGEE. The CDR3 extends over 14 amino acids. The CDR3 region is CASSDTGTEETQYF. The CDR3 bases are TGTGCCAGCAGCGATACCGGGACAGAAGAGACCCAGTACTTC.

The V and J genes are TRBV27 and TRBJ2-1; possibly TRBD1 or TRBD2 for D (5 bases each). This CDR3 contains 15 residues. Germline-derived CDR1 and CDR2 are MNHEY and SMNVEV (reference sequence). V dropped 1 base and J dropped 9 bases, with 16 bases sitting between them. In DNA, the CDR3 is TGTGCCAGCAGTTTATGGGATCCCGGGGCCTCTGAGCAGTTCTTC. Translated: CASSLWDPGASEQFF.

J is TRBJ2-5 and V is TRBV12-3 or TRBV12-4; 8 bases are shared with TRBD2. The V and J ends lost 6 bases and 5 bases, in that order; junction bases with no gene match: 8. The CDR3 has 14 residues. The CDR3 DNA reads as TGTGCCAGCAGCCCTAGGACTAGCCGGGAGACCCAGTACTTC. This sequence encodes CASSPRTSRETQYF.